This T cell receptor beta chain was recovered during a study of T cell responses to AZD1222 COVID-19 vaccine. Study observations and caveats: Only a handful of AZD1222 recipients, more than five in all, had baseline seropositivity. Regions 160-218 and 743-854 held dominance among vaccine-associated CD4 TCRs, which spanned spike. Increased Spike-specific TCR breadth and depth were observed after two AZD1222 doses. Nearly half of unique spike-specific TCRs reportedly avoided B.1.351 and B.1.1.7 mutated regions.

A remark on this clone: Its cognate antigen is unknown.

Using immunoSEQ multiplex PCR, the repertoire was profiled, and TCRdb retains in-frame clones only, with some absent. The repertoire holds about 150,000 clones, approximately 90% seen once, with less than 1.6% in the top ten. The V gene's germline CDR1 is SNHLY and CDR2 FYNNEI. Trimming left V 8 bases short and J 4 bases short, with 11 bases between. The CDR3 is 12 residues long. The rearrangement joins TRBV2 to TRBJ2-5; D possibly uses TRBD1 or TRBD2 (5 bases each). This specimen consisted of peripheral blood, obtained 28 days after the second AZD1222 dose. This sequence was found in an adult who received the AZD1222 COVID-19 vaccine. The CDR3 DNA reads as TGTGCCAGCCTCGAGGGGCCAGAGACCCAGTACTTC. Protein sequence: CASLEGPETQYF.